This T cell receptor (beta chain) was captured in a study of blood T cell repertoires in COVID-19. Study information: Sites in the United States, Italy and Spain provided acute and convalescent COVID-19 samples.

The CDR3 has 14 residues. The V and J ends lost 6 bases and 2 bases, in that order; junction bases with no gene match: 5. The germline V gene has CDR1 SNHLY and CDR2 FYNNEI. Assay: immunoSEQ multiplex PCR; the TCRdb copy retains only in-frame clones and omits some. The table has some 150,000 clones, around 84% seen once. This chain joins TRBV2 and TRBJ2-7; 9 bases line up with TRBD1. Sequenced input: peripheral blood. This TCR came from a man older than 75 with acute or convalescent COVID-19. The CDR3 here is CASRDRGIAYEQYF. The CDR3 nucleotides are TGTGCCAGCAGGGACAGGGGTATCGCCTACGAGCAGTACTTC.